This T cell receptor (beta chain) came from a study of CD8 T cells in ankylosing spondylitis. TCRdb ran MiXCR on the 5' RACE reads and lists one entry per CDR3 protein. The data contain fewer than 250,000 distinct CDR3 sequences, 8% to 11% of them singletons. Germline lookup yields CDR1 ENHRY and CDR2 SYGVKD. V lost 10 bases and J lost 7; bases outside the gene matches: 5. This CDR3 region has 11 residues. This clonotype appeared many times. The chain couples TRBV10-3 to TRBJ2-3; 7 nucleotides align to TRBD2. The source is a male donor with ankylosing spondylitis or in good health (not recorded which). The specimen was blood, either unsorted or a sorted T cell fraction (not recorded which). CDR3 DNA: TGTGCCAGCGCGCGGGAGAATACGCAGTATTTT. Translated: CASARENTQYF.